The rows below give T cell receptor beta chains drawn from one sample of a study of T-cell memory formation after mild COVID-19. Using its own MiXCR run on the 5' RACE reads, TCRdb lists one record per CDR3 protein. Of hundreds of thousands of distinct CDR3 sequences listed, around a sixth are singletons. The material sequenced was PBMCs or a T cell subset sorted from them (not recorded which). The receptors stem from an adult woman who had mild COVID-19 (a few samples of this study predate the infection). Cell type and time point are not known. The CDR3 runs from the conserved cysteine through the conserved F or W. Fields, in order: CDR3 protein, CDR3 DNA, D gene, V gene, J gene, clone size. A D gene is named only where the DNA matches it firmly. Not all rows give a size; the values are once, few, many and, for expanded clones, a class.

CDR3aa: CASSPTDGGYGYTF
CDR3nt: TGTGCCAGCAGCCCTACGGACGGAGGCTATGGCTACACCTTC
d_gene: .
v_gene: TRBV14
j_gene: TRBJ1-2
abundance: few

CDR3aa: CASSVDGNTEAFF
CDR3nt: TGTGCCAGCAGCGTAGATGGGAACACTGAAGCTTTCTTT
d_gene: .
v_gene: TRBV9
j_gene: TRBJ1-1
abundance: .

CDR3aa: CSATGGYEQYF
CDR3nt: TGCAGTGCTACTGGGGGCTACGAGCAGTACTTC
d_gene: .
v_gene: TRBV20-1
j_gene: TRBJ2-7
abundance: few

CDR3aa: CATSRDRIQGIGNTIYF
CDR3nt: TGTGCCACCAGCAGAGATCGAATACAGGGGATCGGAAACACCATATATTTT
d_gene: TRBD1
v_gene: TRBV15
j_gene: TRBJ1-3
abundance: .

CDR3aa: CASSRRGGRSEAFF
CDR3nt: TGTGCCAGCAGTCGCCGAGGTGGGCGGAGTGAAGCTTTCTTT
d_gene: .
v_gene: TRBV25-1
j_gene: TRBJ1-1
abundance: .

CDR3aa: CASSSGLTVAGAETQYF
CDR3nt: TGTGCCAGCAGTTCGGGACTTACAGTAGCGGGAGCAGAGACCCAGTACTTC
d_gene: TRBD2
v_gene: TRBV12-3/TRBV12-4
j_gene: TRBJ2-5
abundance: many

CDR3aa: CASSRPGTSGSLIANTGELFF
CDR3nt: TGTGCCAGCAGCCGCCCCGGGACTAGCGGGTCTCTAATCGCGAACACCGGGGAGCTGTTTTTT
d_gene: TRBD2
v_gene: TRBV7-9
j_gene: TRBJ2-2
abundance: many

CDR3aa: CASSPDREQFF
CDR3nt: TGTGCCAGCAGCCCGGACCGTGAGCAGTTCTTC
d_gene: .
v_gene: TRBV4-2
j_gene: TRBJ2-1
abundance: many

CDR3aa: CASNPGQAGKLFF
CDR3nt: TGTGCCAGCAACCCGGGACAGGCGGGAAAACTGTTTTTT
d_gene: TRBD1
v_gene: TRBV6-6
j_gene: TRBJ1-4
abundance: few

CDR3aa: CASRPKGAGGDEQFF
CDR3nt: TGTGCCAGCAGACCAAAAGGTGCAGGGGGTGATGAGCAGTTCTTC
d_gene: TRBD1
v_gene: TRBV12-3/TRBV12-4
j_gene: TRBJ2-1
abundance: many

CDR3aa: CASSSSGAAYEQYF
CDR3nt: TGTGCCAGCAGTTCCTCCGGGGCCGCCTACGAGCAGTACTTC
d_gene: .
v_gene: TRBV6-6
j_gene: TRBJ2-7
abundance: .

CDR3aa: CASSLGFNTEAFF
CDR3nt: TGTGCCAGCTCCTTGGGGTTTAACACTGAAGCTTTCTTT
d_gene: .
v_gene: TRBV18
j_gene: TRBJ1-1
abundance: .

CDR3aa: CASSPGSQRDNNEQFF
CDR3nt: TGTGCCAGCAGCCCCGGGTCCCAGAGGGATAACAATGAGCAGTTCTTC
d_gene: .
v_gene: TRBV11-2
j_gene: TRBJ2-1
abundance: .

CDR3aa: CSARAEDEETQYF
CDR3nt: TGCAGTGCTAGGGCGGAGGACGAAGAGACCCAGTACTTC
d_gene: .
v_gene: TRBV20-1
j_gene: TRBJ2-5
abundance: few

CDR3aa: CASSFRVTEAFF
CDR3nt: TGTGCCAGCAGTTTCAGGGTCACTGAAGCTTTCTTT
d_gene: .
v_gene: TRBV12-3/TRBV12-4
j_gene: TRBJ1-1
abundance: few

CDR3aa: CATGGGLSYEQYF
CDR3nt: TGTGCCACCGGCGGGGGCCTCTCCTACGAGCAGTACTTC
d_gene: .
v_gene: TRBV15
j_gene: TRBJ2-7
abundance: few

CDR3aa: CASSEVPGHPNTEAFF
CDR3nt: TGTGCCAGCAGCGAGGTTCCGGGACACCCGAACACTGAAGCTTTCTTT
d_gene: .
v_gene: TRBV9
j_gene: TRBJ1-1
abundance: .

CDR3aa: CASSFWGSGELFF
CDR3nt: TGTGCCAGCAGCTTTTGGGGATCCGGGGAGCTGTTTTTT
d_gene: .
v_gene: TRBV5-6
j_gene: TRBJ2-2
abundance: many

CDR3aa: CSARDHGRDVFF
CDR3nt: TGCAGTGCTAGAGATCACGGGAGGGACGTGTTCTTC
d_gene: TRBD2
v_gene: TRBV20-1
j_gene: TRBJ2-1
abundance: few